This T cell receptor beta chain was retrieved from a study of T cells after yellow fever vaccination. This CDR3 is 14 amino acids long. Per the germline V gene, CDR1 is SGDLS and CDR2 is YYNGEE. V dropped 3 bases and J dropped 5 bases, with 14 bases sitting between them. Conversion of TCR transcripts into cDNA relied on 5'RACE template switching, which added a universal primer site and UMIs. One entry per CDR3 protein results from TCRdb running MiXCR on the 5' RACE reads. This table holds hundreds of thousands of distinct CDR3 sequences, around 20% found once. Here the sequenced sample was PBMCs, taken before the yellow fever booster vaccination. V usage is TRBV9 and J usage is TRBJ1-1; a weak D match, TRBD1 (5 bases). The origin of this receptor is a man aged 18 to 30 who received the YFV17D yellow fever vaccine. The CDR3 DNA sequence: TGTGCCAGCAGCGGACAGAGAGAGGGTACTGAAGCTTTCTTT. Translation gives CASSGQREGTEAFF. Supplemented by reference TRBV9 and TRBJ1-1, the full variable domain reads DSGVTQTPKHLITATGQRVTLRCSPRSGDLSVYWYQQSLDQGLQFLIQYYNGEERAKGNILERFSAQQFPDLHSELNLSSLELGDSALYFCASSGQREGTEAFFGQGTRLTVV.